This T cell receptor beta chain appears in the sequencing data of a study of blood T cell repertoires in COVID-19. Study summary: Donors in the United States, Italy and Spain gave samples during acute or convalescent COVID-19.

V trimming: 4 bases; J trimming: 5 bases; junction bases outside the gene matches: 3. Germline V gene lookup returns CDR1 MDHEN and CDR2 SYDVKM. The CDR3 covers 13 residues. Worth noting for this clone: Additional DNA sequences in this sample encode the identical CDR3.

Original handling: Reference gene primer amplification in the assay estimated nucleated cell counts. Only in-frame clones appear in the TCRdb table, and some are missing; sequencing was by immunoSEQ multiplex PCR. For V, J and clone size, that table is used; D and trimming come from the DNA. Among 400,000 to 550,000 clones listed, roughly 91% were seen once. The sample was peripheral blood. The chain joins TRBV28 to TRBJ2-3; 7 positions match TRBD2. This clonotype originated in a woman in her thirties with acute or convalescent COVID-19. The CDR3 DNA sequence: TGTGCCAGCAGTTACCCGGGAGGAGATACGCAGTATTTT. It codes for CASSYPGGDTQYF.